What follows are 5 T cell receptor beta chains derived from one specimen sequenced in a study of T cells in Graves' hyperthyroidism and ophthalmopathy. The source material, RNA transcripts, was used to amplify TCR beta CDR3 regions. Using the HTBI primer set, a first-round RT-PCR was run on the TCR CDR3. TCRdb ran MiXCR on the multiplex PCR reads and lists one entry per CDR3 protein. The data hold under 500,000 distinct CDR3 sequences, with roughly 13% observed a single time. Sequences were obtained from blood. The receptors here all came from a man aged 50 to 60 with Graves' ophthalmopathy.

This clonotype was picked up one time. A single base separates this from a much larger clone, so it may be a read error. The chain combines TRBV20-1 with TRBJ2-5; D is uncertain. CDR3 length: 13 residues. V was pared by 0 bases and J by 5 bases, with 10 bases between. The germline gives CDR1 DFQATT, CDR2 SNEGSKA (reference sequence). The DNA for the CDR3 is TGCAGTGCTAGAGATTGGCTAGTCGAGACCCAGTACTTC. Protein product: CSARDWLVETQYF.

V is TRBV29-1 and J is TRBJ2-2, with D uncertain. V dropped 4 bases and J dropped 6 bases, with 9 bases sitting between them. Germline CDR1 and CDR2: SQVTM and ANQGSEA. The CDR3 is 12 residues long. CDR3 in DNA: TGCAGCGTTGCTCCCATGTCCGGGGAGCTGTTTTTT. It is translated as CSVAPMSGELFF.

Concerning this clonotype: Since a much larger clone is just one base distant, this may be a read error. This chain uses TRBV20-1 with TRBJ1-2, with D hard to call. This CDR3 has 13 residues. The V end was cut by 8 bases, the J end by 7 bases, with 20 bases between. The germline CDR1 and CDR2 sequences are DFQATT and SNEGSKA (reference sequence). The CDR3 protein is CSTTDLTYFGYTF. The DNA for the CDR3 is TGCAGTACTACCGACCTTACGTATTTTGGCTACACCTTC.

In this sample, this clonotype turned up a few times. The chain links TRBV28 to TRBJ2-7; D may be TRBD2 (6 bases). Germline lookup yields CDR1 MDHEN and CDR2 SYDVKM. CDR3 length: 15 residues. Between the trimmed V and J ends, which lost 5 bases and 2 bases, there was a span of 16 bases. The CDR3 loop reads CASSLPGGLAYEQYF. In DNA form, the CDR3 reads TGTGCCAGCAGTCTTCCCGGAGGGCTAGCCTACGAGCAGTACTTC.

This clonotype was counted a few times. V usage is TRBV9 and J usage is TRBJ2-7; TRBD2 matches at 11 bases. V lost 3 bases, J lost 5 bases, and 4 bases stayed unmatched. This CDR3 comprises 14 residues. Per germline, CDR1 SGDLS and CDR2 YYNGEE. CDR3 sequence (DNA): TGTGCCAGCAGCGAAACTAGCGGGGGTAACGAGCAGTACTTC. Amino acid sequence: CASSETSGGNEQYF. The variable domain in full, completed from reference TRBV9 and TRBJ2-7, reads DSGVTQTPKHLITATGQRVTLRCSPRSGDLSVYWYQQSLDQGLQFLIQYYNGEERAKGNILERFSAQQFPDLHSELNLSSLELGDSALYFCASSETSGGNEQYFGPGTRLTVT.